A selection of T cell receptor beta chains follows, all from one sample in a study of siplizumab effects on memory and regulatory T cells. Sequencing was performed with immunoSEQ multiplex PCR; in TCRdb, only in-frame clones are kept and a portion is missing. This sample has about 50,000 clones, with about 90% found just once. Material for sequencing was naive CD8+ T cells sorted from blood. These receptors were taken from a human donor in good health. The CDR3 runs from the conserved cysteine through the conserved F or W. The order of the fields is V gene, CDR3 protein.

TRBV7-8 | CASSQKSRRTNTEAFF
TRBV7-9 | CASSSMGETQYF
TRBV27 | CASKQWGGSQPQHF
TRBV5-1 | CASSQFTTNTEAFF
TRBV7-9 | CASSHRQEGMNTEAFF
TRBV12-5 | CASGQKGALKGDTQYF
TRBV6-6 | CASSYLTGESYGYTF
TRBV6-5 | CASSYGLAGPNEQFF
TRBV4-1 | CASSQDNRVAETQYF
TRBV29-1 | CSGSPHPGLAEGSETQYF
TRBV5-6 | CASSPGGVGQYF
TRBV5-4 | CASSSGLAVYNEQFF
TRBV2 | CASSEETGDAEAFF
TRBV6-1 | CASSEWDRGFTEAFF
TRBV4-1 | CASSQVSGGYTF
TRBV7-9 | CASRPGQGAYEQYF
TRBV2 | CASSEGTVLNQPQHF
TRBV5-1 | CASSLGGEDYEQYF
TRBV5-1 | CASSLGGGGNYEQYF
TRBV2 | CASSDSHDNSYEQYF
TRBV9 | CASSATGTGETQYF
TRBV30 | CACSDGDSGNTIYF
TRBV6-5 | CASSTFRTGNESFF
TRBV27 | CASSLEAGAYSNQPQHF
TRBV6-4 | CASSDTYDRSRTQYF
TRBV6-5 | CASSYSPTSKGFF
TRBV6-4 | CASSDGTDYNEQFF
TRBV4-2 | CASSQDGLAGDYNEQFF
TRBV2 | CASLPWGSTEAFF
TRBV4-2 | CASSPTVQGKMGNQPQHF
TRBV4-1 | CASSQGGYGNQPQHF
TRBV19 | CASSIGLGETQYF
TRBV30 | CAWSTGGDYEQYF
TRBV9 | CASSVDQGQQLGETQYF
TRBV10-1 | CASSSGTGNTIYF
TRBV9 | CASSVAGNTIYF